Below are 28 T cell receptor beta chains sequenced from a single sample in a study of blood T cell repertoires in COVID-19. Sequencing was performed with immunoSEQ multiplex PCR; in TCRdb, only in-frame clones are kept and a portion is missing. The profile shows 250,000 or so clones, around nine tenths of them singletons. The sequenced material came from PBMCs or T cells enriched from blood (not recorded which). All receptors derive from a man between 35 and 55 years old who had recovered from COVID-19.

The CDR3 nucleotides read TGTGCCAGCAGTTTCCATAGCGGGACCGGGGAGCTGTTTTTT. Protein product: CASSFHSGTGELFF. V and J are TRBV27 and TRBJ2-2, with TRBD2 matching over 7 bases. CDR3 length: 14 residues. V shed 3 bases, J shed 5 bases, and the junction held 3 bases outside the gene matches. In germline, CDR1 is MNHEY, CDR2 SMNVEV (reference sequence).

The V call is TRBV4-1, the J call TRBJ1-1; D call uncertain. The V end lost 1 base, the J end lost 3 bases, and 15 bases lay between the germline ends. The germline gives CDR1 MGHRA, CDR2 YSYEKL. This CDR3 is 16 amino acids long. CDR3 region: CASSQAMRSVDTEAFF. The DNA for the CDR3 is TGCGCCAGCAGCCAAGCCATGAGGTCGGTAGACACTGAAGCTTTCTTT.

The chain couples TRBV18 to TRBJ2-1; 7 bases line up with TRBD1. Trimming removed 4 bases from V and 5 bases from J; junction bases left unmatched: 8. The CDR3 is made up of 15 amino acids. Germline-derived CDR1 and CDR2 are KGHSH and LQKENI. CDR3 region: CASSLTGDLNNEQFF. CDR3 nucleotide sequence: TGTGCCAGCTCACTAACAGGGGACCTAAACAATGAGCAGTTCTTC.

This sequence joins TRBV2 and TRBJ1-1; no definite D call. The V gene's germline CDR1 is SNHLY and CDR2 FYNNEI. This CDR3 has 12 amino acids. The ends were cut back, 5 bases at V and 7 bases at J, with 11 bases in the middle. In nucleotides, the CDR3 is TGTGCCAGCAGTCGAACCGCGGGTGAAGCTTTCTTT. This sequence encodes CASSRTAGEAFF.

For the CDR3, the DNA is TGCGCCAGCAGCTTGGGATTACAGGGTATTTCGGGCACCGGGGAGCTGTTTTTT. Translated: CASSLGLQGISGTGELFF. The chain is built from TRBV5-1 and TRBJ2-2, with D perhaps matching TRBD1 (6 bases). The V gene's germline CDR1 is SGHRS and CDR2 YFSETQ. The CDR3 is made up of 18 amino acids. The V end was cut by 0 bases, the J end by 4 bases, with 19 bases between.

This chain uses TRBV5-8 with TRBJ2-5; the match to TRBD1 covers 11 bases. The trim removed 1 base at V and 1 base at J, leaving 9 bases unmatched. The CDR3 runs 18 residues. Germline V lookup: CDR1 SGHTS, CDR2 YDEGEE. The CDR3 DNA reads TGTGCCAGCAGCTTGTCGCTAGGGACAGGGGGTACCCAAGAGACCCAGTACTTC. Its translation: CASSLSLGTGGTQETQYF.

The genes are TRBV6-5 and TRBJ2-7, with 7 bases identical to TRBD2. The V segment lost 0 bases and the J segment 7 bases; nucleotides outside the gene matches: 9. CDR1 MNHEY and CDR2 SVGAGI come from the germline V gene. This CDR3 has 15 amino acids. For the CDR3, the DNA is TGTGCCAGCAGTTACTCGGGCGGGAGCTTAGGAGAGCAGTACTTC. It encodes CASSYSGGSLGEQYF.

This chain joins TRBV18 and TRBJ1-2; TRBD1 is a possible D gene (5 bases). CDR1 and CDR2 (germline): KGHSH, LQKENI. CDR3 length: 15 amino acids. V lost 3 bases, J lost 2 bases, and 13 bases lay in between. The CDR3 loop reads CASSPQDQGNYGYTF. The CDR3 DNA follows: TGTGCCAGCTCACCCCAAGATCAGGGCAACTATGGCTACACCTTC.

The sample holds one count of this clone. The chain couples TRBV5-1 to TRBJ2-6, with 7 bases that match TRBD1. The CDR3 totals 17 residues. Germline lookup yields CDR1 SGHRS and CDR2 YFSETQ. V gave up 4 bases and J gave up 1 base; unmatched junction bases: 8. CDR3 nucleotide sequence: TGCGCCAGCAGCCGCGACAGGGAAGCATCTGGGGCCAACGTCCTGACTTTC. Amino acids: CASSRDREASGANVLTF.

This clone was detected once. This sequence joins TRBV11-2 and TRBJ2-5; 10 bases are a match to TRBD2. This CDR3 spans 15 amino acids. V lost 7 bases and J lost 5; bases outside the gene matches: 10. Germline V gives CDR1 SGHAT, CDR2 FQNNGV. In DNA, the CDR3 is TGTGCCAGCATCCTAGCGGGAGTGAAGACTGAGACCCAGTACTTC. Amino acids: CASILAGVKTETQYF.

The chain has TRBV11-3 and TRBJ2-7; 10 bases are a match to TRBD1. The CDR3 loop spans 15 amino acids. The junction had 16 bases not matched to a gene; V was cut back by 5 bases and J by 12 bases. Germline lookup yields CDR1 SGHNT and CDR2 YENEEA. The CDR3 spells CASSEFGGQGPPPYF. The CDR3 DNA reads as TGTGCCAGCAGCGAATTCGGGGGACAGGGGCCGCCCCCGTACTTC.

To note about this clone: One end of the junction is discordant with germline, which a read error may explain. The chain employs TRBV5-8 and TRBJ2-2, with D perhaps matching TRBD2 (5 bases). CDR1 is SGHTS, CDR2 YDEGEE, per germline. This CDR3 comprises 14 residues. CDR3 sequence reads: CASRFWEYDGELFF. The CDR3, as DNA: TGTGCCAGCCGCTTTTGGGAGTACGACGGGGAGCTGTTTTTT.

V and J are TRBV12-5 and TRBJ1-1; D is unclear. The CDR3 has 14 residues. Per germline, CDR1 LGHNT and CDR2 FRNRAP. Trimming pared 2 bases from V and 6 bases from J, leaving 13 bases between. The chain's CDR3 is CASGLPSSRPEAFF. The CDR3 nucleotides read TGTGCTAGTGGTTTGCCCTCGTCGCGGCCTGAAGCTTTCTTT.

The chain carries TRBV7-2 and TRBJ2-6; 13 bases map to TRBD2. Germline lookup yields CDR1 SGHTA and CDR2 FQGNSA. The CDR3 is made up of 18 amino acids. Germline trimming cut 3 bases from V and 2 bases from J; bases unmatched to any gene: 4. CDR3 in amino acids: CASSLVLAGGAGANVLTF. The CDR3 DNA follows: TGTGCCAGCAGCTTGGTACTAGCGGGAGGGGCTGGGGCCAACGTCCTGACTTTC.

J is TRBJ2-1 and V is TRBV7-8; 10 bases align to TRBD1. CDR1 and CDR2 (germline): SGHVS, FQNEAQ. J lost 2 bases, V lost 5 bases, and 12 bases had no gene match. CDR3 length: 18 amino acids. As DNA, the CDR3 is TGTGCCAGCAGCCGGCTACCGGGACAGGGGCTTACCTACAATGAGCAGTTCTTC. Its translation: CASSRLPGQGLTYNEQFF.

This clone was recorded only once. The chain employs TRBV4-3 and TRBJ1-5; TRBD1 agrees at 7 bases. This CDR3 is 15 amino acids long. V was clipped by 0 bases and J by 6 bases; unmatched bases: 5. CDR1 is LGHNA and CDR2 is YSLEER in the germline V gene. The CDR3 DNA reads as TGCGCCAGCAGCCAAGATCCAGGGGGTACTCAGCCCCAGCATTTT. It is translated as CASSQDPGGTQPQHF.

The genes are TRBV2 and TRBJ1-4; TRBD1 aligns across 9 bases. The V gene's germline CDR1 is SNHLY and CDR2 FYNNEI. Losses at the gene ends were 8 bases for V and 5 bases for J; bases not matched to a gene: 12. The CDR3 is 16 residues long. CDR3 sequence reads: CASRLRTGAVNEKLFF. CDR3 bases: TGTGCCAGCCGACTGCGGACAGGGGCGGTGAATGAAAAACTGTTTTTT.

The J gene is TRBJ1-1, the V gene TRBV14, with a possible D match to TRBD1 (6 bases). The germline V gene has CDR1 SGHDN and CDR2 FVKESK. V shed 4 bases and J shed 0 bases, with 9 bases lying between them. The CDR3 extends over 14 amino acids. CDR3 loop: CASSRDRLNTEAFF. The CDR3 coding sequence is TGTGCCAGCAGCCGAGACAGGTTGAACACTGAAGCTTTCTTT. The entire variable domain, with the rest obtained from reference TRBV14 and TRBJ1-1, is as follows: EAGVTQFPSHSVIEKGQTVTLRCDPISGHDNLYWYRRVMGKEIKFLLHFVKESKQDESGMPNNRFLAERTGGTYSTLKVQPAELEDSGVYFCASSRDRLNTEAFFGQGTRLTVV.

This clone was detected ten times or more. The V call is TRBV6-5, the J call TRBJ2-7; D not resolved. This CDR3 is 14 amino acids long. Trimming cost V 0 bases and J 2 bases, with 8 bases left between them. CDR1 MNHEY and CDR2 SVGAGI come from the germline V gene. The CDR3 reads CASSYSAVTYEQYF. Here the CDR3 DNA reads TGTGCCAGCAGTTACTCCGCGGTAACCTACGAGCAGTACTTC.

This clone was picked up one time. J is TRBJ1-1 and V is TRBV5-1; D is undetermined. V shed 6 bases and J shed 1 base, with 4 bases lying between them. Germline V gene sequence: CDR1 SGHRS, CDR2 YFSETQ. The CDR3 covers 11 residues. The CDR3: CASKRNTEAFF. CDR3 bases: TGCGCCAGCAAGAGGAACACTGAAGCTTTCTTT.

This clone was recorded a few times. The chain joins TRBV6-5 to TRBJ1-5, with a possible D match to TRBD1 (5 bases). CDR1 is MNHEY and CDR2 is SVGAGI in the germline V gene. The CDR3 contains 16 residues. V lost 0 bases and J lost 6, with 15 bases in between. Here the CDR3 reads CASSYSSGARFQPQHF. In DNA, the CDR3 is TGTGCCAGCAGTTACTCTAGTGGGGCCAGGTTTCAGCCCCAGCATTTT.

V is TRBV7-9 and J is TRBJ2-1, with D hard to call. Trimming removed 0 bases at V and 7 bases at J, with 10 bases between. The CDR3 runs to 14 residues. Germline V lookup: CDR1 SEHNR, CDR2 FQNEAQ (reference sequence). CDR3: CASSLAAMRNEQFF. The CDR3 coding sequence is TGTGCCAGCAGCTTAGCGGCTATGCGGAATGAGCAGTTCTTC.

V usage is TRBV27 and J usage is TRBJ2-7, with 9 bases lining up with TRBD1. The V gene's germline CDR1 is MNHEY and CDR2 SMNVEV (reference sequence). This CDR3 has 20 amino acids. With V trimmed by 4 bases and J by 1 base, 20 bases remained unmatched. The CDR3 protein is CASSSISPSFWTGASYEQYF. The CDR3 DNA reads TGTGCCAGCAGTTCCATCTCACCTTCTTTCTGGACAGGGGCGTCCTACGAGCAGTACTTC.

The chain combines TRBV5-1 with TRBJ2-7, with D perhaps matching TRBD1 (5 bases). Trimming removed 1 base at V and 1 base at J, with 12 bases between. The CDR3 runs to 15 residues. Germline V gene lookup returns CDR1 SGHRS and CDR2 YFSETQ. In DNA, the CDR3 is TGCGCCAGCAGCTTGACAGGAATTGGGTCCTACGAGCAGTACTTC. Translation gives CASSLTGIGSYEQYF. Complete variable domain (other parts from reference TRBV5-1 and TRBJ2-7): KAGVTQTPRYLIKTRGQQVTLSCSPISGHRSVSWYQQTPGQGLQFLFEYFSETQRNKGNFPGRFSGRQFSNSRSEMNVSTLELGDSALYLCASSLTGIGSYEQYFGPGTRLTVT.

The rearrangement links TRBV11-2 to TRBJ1-1; D possibly corresponds to TRBD1 (6 bases). CDR3 length: 17 amino acids. V was cut by 5 bases and J by 0 bases, with 19 bases left in between. The germline V gene encodes CDR1 SGHAT and CDR2 FQNNGV. CDR3 in DNA: TGTGCCAGCAGCCTAACGACAGAGGACAGCCTGAACACTGAAGCTTTCTTT. Amino acids: CASSLTTEDSLNTEAFF.

This clone was detected many times. The chain carries TRBV4-3 and TRBJ2-1, with 8 bases that match TRBD2. V dropped 5 bases and J dropped 8; count of bases not matched to a gene: 8. The length of the CDR3 is 14 residues. CDR1 is LGHNA and CDR2 is YSLEER in the germline V gene. The CDR3 protein is CASSERETSDEQFF. In DNA form, the CDR3 reads TGCGCCAGCAGCGAGCGGGAGACTTCTGATGAGCAGTTCTTC.

This clone is a singleton in its sample. This sequence joins TRBV19 and TRBJ1-4; tentative D call: TRBD1 (6 bases). Germline V gene sequence: CDR1 LNHDA, CDR2 SQIVND (reference sequence). The CDR3 sequence is 14 residues long. The V and J ends lost 9 bases and 3 bases respectively, with 14 bases between them. In DNA form, the CDR3 reads TGTGCCAGCACCGGGGGGGCAGCTAATGAAAAACTGTTTTTT. It is translated as CASTGGAANEKLFF.

The chain joins TRBV15 to TRBJ1-6; 9 nucleotides align to TRBD1. CDR3 size: 20 residues. Germline loops: CDR1 LNHNV, CDR2 YYDKDF (reference sequence). The junction had 9 bases not matched to a gene; V was cut back by 0 bases and J by 0 bases. The CDR3 is CATSRDFGTGRFSYNSPLHF. CDR3 coding DNA: TGTGCCACCAGCAGAGATTTTGGGACAGGGAGGTTCTCCTATAATTCACCCCTCCACTTT.